These 28 T cell receptor beta chains were sequenced from one sample in a study of cytotoxic CD8 clonotypes in ibrutinib-treated CLL. TCRdb's copy holds only in-frame clones and misses some; the assay was immunoSEQ multiplex PCR. The profile covers over 40,000 clones, with roughly 85% appearing a single time and around 20% taken by the ten largest. Sequencing was performed on PBMCs, taken after 24 months of ibrutinib treatment. The receptors here all came from a human donor with chronic lymphocytic leukemia.

V gene TRBV2 combines with J gene TRBJ2-1; tentative D call: TRBD2 (6 bases). Germline CDR1 reads SNHLY; CDR2 reads FYNNEI. The CDR3 totals 15 residues. Trimming removed 7 bases from V and 5 bases from J, with 18 bases in between. CDR3: CASMAGRGGNNEQFF. CDR3 nucleotide sequence: TGTGCCAGCATGGCCGGCCGGGGCGGGAACAATGAGCAGTTCTTC.

As for this clone: An end of the junction does not agree with germline; a read error may underlie this. The chain links TRBV28 to TRBJ2-7; D is ambiguous. The CDR3 extends over 12 amino acids. CDR1 MDHEN and CDR2 SYDVKM come from the germline V gene. The CDR3, as DNA: TGTGCCAGCAGTTTAGGTTCTAGGACGGTAAACTTC. Its protein is CASSLGSRTVNF.

The J gene is TRBJ1-2, the V gene TRBV29-1; TRBD1 might be the D (5 bases). V lost 3 bases to trimming and J lost 2 bases, with 10 bases between them. The CDR3 loop spans 13 amino acids. CDR1 SQVTM and CDR2 ANQGSEA come from the germline V gene. The CDR3 sequence: CSVDQGWNYGYTF. CDR3 nucleotide sequence: TGCAGCGTTGATCAGGGTTGGAACTATGGCTACACCTTC.

V is TRBV10-3 and J is TRBJ2-3; 10 positions match TRBD1. CDR3 length: 16 residues. V lost 3 bases to trimming and J lost 1 base; unmatched junction nucleotides: 4. CDR1 ENHRY and CDR2 SYGVKD come from the germline V gene. CDR3 protein: CAISDFGTGGTDTQYF. In DNA form, the CDR3 reads TGTGCCATCAGTGACTTCGGGACAGGGGGCACAGATACGCAGTATTTT.

This clone appeared a few times. CDR3 in amino acids: CASSLAGVMAGELFF. DNA of the CDR3: TGTGCCAGCAGTTTAGCCGGAGTAATGGCCGGGGAGCTGTTTTTT. The genes are TRBV28 and TRBJ2-2; D is unclear. V lost 2 bases to trimming and J lost 6 bases, with 13 bases between them. The CDR3 has 15 amino acids. Germline V gene data show CDR1 as MDHEN and CDR2 as SYDVKM.

V is TRBV7-9 and J is TRBJ2-7; D unclear. This CDR3 comprises 16 residues. V lost 4 bases, J lost 1 base, and 17 bases lay in between. Germline V gives CDR1 SEHNR, CDR2 FQNEAQ (reference sequence). CDR3 sequence: CASSSDWADPSYEQYF. Here the CDR3 DNA reads TGTGCCAGCAGCTCCGACTGGGCGGACCCTTCCTACGAGCAGTACTTC.

This chain uses TRBV6-5 with TRBJ1-1; no reliable D call. V was trimmed by 0 bases and J by 2 bases, leaving 10 bases between them. The CDR3 is 15 residues long. CDR1 MNHEY and CDR2 SVGAGI come from the germline V gene. The CDR3 loop is CASSYSAGANTEAFF. DNA of the CDR3: TGTGCCAGCAGTTACTCGGCAGGCGCAAACACTGAAGCTTTCTTT.

The rearrangement joins TRBV29-1 to TRBJ2-1; D is unresolved. With 7 bases removed from V and 4 bases from J, the gap between germline ends came to 26 bases. Per germline, CDR1 SQVTM and CDR2 ANQGSEA. The length of the CDR3 is 17 residues. CDR3 protein: CSAPPSNSGNRYNEQFF. The CDR3, as DNA: TGCAGCGCCCCCCCGAGTAACTCAGGAAACCGGTACAATGAGCAGTTCTTC.

The chain links TRBV6-4 to TRBJ2-1, with 12 bases fitting TRBD2. The CDR3 sequence is 14 residues long. Germline V gene data show CDR1 as MRHNA and CDR2 as SNTAGT. Trimming took 2 bases from V and 14 from J; bases not matched to a gene: 7. DNA of the CDR3: TGTGCCAGCAGTGACCAACTAGCGGGAGGACCAGAGTTCTTC. It encodes CASSDQLAGGPEFF.

CDR3 sequence reads: CAISESAGKRNTGELFF. DNA for the CDR3: TGTGCCATCAGTGAGTCGGCAGGGAAAAGAAACACCGGGGAGCTGTTTTTT. The rearrangement links TRBV10-3 to TRBJ2-2, with a weak D call TRBD1 (5 bases). Trimming cost V 0 bases and J 2 bases, with 13 bases left between them. Germline CDR1 and CDR2: ENHRY and SYGVKD. CDR3 size: 17 residues.

The V gene is TRBV7-2, the J gene TRBJ1-2; possible D gene TRBD1, 6 bases. The germline gives CDR1 SGHTA, CDR2 FQGNSA. Deletions cut 1 base from V and 6 bases from J, with 15 bases between. The CDR3 runs to 15 residues. CDR3: CASSLEDSRLDGYTF. CDR3 in DNA: TGTGCCAGCAGCTTAGAGGACAGCCGACTCGATGGCTACACCTTC.

This chain connects TRBV11-2 to TRBJ2-3, with D possibly being TRBD2 (6 bases). CDR3 size: 17 residues. CDR1 and CDR2 from the germline V gene are SGHAT and FQNNGV. Trimming left V 2 bases short and J 0 bases short, with 15 bases between. The CDR3 DNA sequence: TGTGCCAGCAGCTTATTCGGCGGGACTCTCAGCACAGATACGCAGTATTTT. Translating it yields CASSLFGGTLSTDTQYF.

The chain has TRBV4-2 and TRBJ2-7; 13 bases match TRBD2. V trimming: 0 bases; J trimming: 3 bases; junction bases outside the gene matches: 14. Per germline, CDR1 LGHNA and CDR2 YNFKEQ. There are 20 residues in the CDR3. DNA of the CDR3: TGTGCCAGCAGCCAAGATACTCGCACTAGCGGGAGGGCCAGCCACTACGAGCAGTACTTC. This encodes CASSQDTRTSGRASHYEQYF.

The V call is TRBV18, the J call TRBJ2-2; possible D gene TRBD1, 6 bases. The CDR3 has 14 amino acids. Looked up from germline, CDR1 is KGHSH and CDR2 is LQKENI. V lost 6 bases and J lost 4, with 12 bases in between. The DNA of the CDR3 is TGTGCCAGCTCCAACTTACAGGGCACCGGGGAGCTGTTTTTT. This translates into CASSNLQGTGELFF.

This clone came up a few times. The CDR3 DNA reads as TGTGCCAGCAGTTACCACCCAGGACAGGGGACCGGGGAGCTGTTTTTT. It specifies CASSYHPGQGTGELFF. This chain links TRBV6-5 with TRBJ2-2; 9 bases map to TRBD1. CDR1 is MNHEY, CDR2 SVGAGI, per germline. This CDR3 region has 16 residues. V was pared by 2 bases and J by 5 bases, with 6 bases of the junction left unmatched.

This chain links TRBV5-4 with TRBJ1-2; no reliable D call. The germline V gene encodes CDR1 SGHNT and CDR2 YYREEE (reference sequence). The ends were cut back, 4 bases at V and 0 bases at J, with 10 bases in the middle. The CDR3 covers 14 residues. In nucleotides, the CDR3 is TGTGCCAGCAGCGCGACGGAAGCTAACTATGGCTACACCTTC. Amino acids: CASSATEANYGYTF.

CDR3 amino acids: CASTVDWGNTIYF. As DNA, the CDR3 is TGTGCCAGTACCGTGGACTGGGGAAACACCATATATTTT. The chain joins TRBV19 to TRBJ1-3, with D uncertain. V was clipped by 7 bases and J by 4 bases, with 11 bases between them. CDR1 is LNHDA and CDR2 is SQIVND in the germline V gene (reference sequence). The CDR3 spans 13 residues.

Points on this clone: The germline gene is not matched at one end of the junction; a read error may be the cause. The chain uses TRBV6-1 and TRBJ2-2; 10 nucleotides agree with TRBD2. The CDR3 length is 16 residues. Germline CDR1 reads MNHNS; CDR2 reads SASEGT. CDR3 sequence: CASSQAGGSNTGELFF. The CDR3 nucleotides are TGTGCCAGCAGTCAAGCGGGAGGGAGTAACACCGGGGAGCTGTTTTTT.

J is TRBJ1-2 and V is TRBV28; D not resolved. The V gene's germline CDR1 is MDHEN and CDR2 SYDVKM. Trimming took off 1 base at V and 5 bases at J, with 11 bases between the two ends. This CDR3 is 14 amino acids long. In DNA form, the CDR3 reads TGTGCCAGCAGTTTATTAGGGCAGGAATATGGCTACACCTTC. This gives the protein CASSLLGQEYGYTF.

The rearrangement uses TRBV7-2 and TRBJ1-3; a possible D gene is TRBD1 (5 bases). The V gene's germline CDR1 is SGHTA and CDR2 FQGNSA. V lost 5 bases to trimming and J lost 7 bases, with 18 bases between them. The CDR3 covers 15 residues. Here the CDR3 reads CASSPTWGGANTIYF. CDR3 nucleotide sequence: TGTGCCAGCAGCCCGACCTGGGGAGGGGCGAACACCATATATTTT.

J is TRBJ2-3 and V is TRBV7-2; maybe TRBD2 (6 bases). Germline CDR1 is SGHTA and CDR2 is FQGNSA. The CDR3 runs to 16 residues. V was clipped by 5 bases and J by 0 bases, with 15 bases between them. CDR3 amino acids: CASSPGTGSSTDTQYF. CDR3 sequence (DNA): TGTGCCAGCAGCCCCGGGACTGGCTCTAGCACAGATACGCAGTATTTT.

J is TRBJ1-4 and V is TRBV19, with unresolved D. Per germline, CDR1 LNHDA and CDR2 SQIVND (reference sequence). The CDR3 is made up of 15 amino acids. V dropped 1 base and J dropped 0 bases, with 6 bases sitting between them. The CDR3 DNA follows: TGTGCCAGTAGTATAGGGATTCCAACTAATGAAAAACTGTTTTTT. It specifies CASSIGIPTNEKLFF. The full variable domain, in which reference TRBV19 and TRBJ1-4 provide the parts outside the CDR3, is DGGITQSPKYLFRKEGQNVTLSCEQNLNHDAMYWYRQDPGQGLRLIYYSQIVNDFQKGDIAEGYSVSREKKESFPLTVTSAQKNPTAFYLCASSIGIPTNEKLFFGSGTQLSVL.

CDR3 loop: CAISESADKSPQHF. The CDR3 DNA reads TGTGCCATCAGTGAGTCAGCGGACAAGTCGCCCCAGCATTTT. The V call is TRBV10-3, the J call TRBJ1-5; D may be TRBD1 (5 bases). The germline V gene encodes CDR1 ENHRY and CDR2 SYGVKD. V dropped 0 bases and J dropped 9 bases, with 12 bases sitting between them. The CDR3 is 14 residues long.

The CDR3 bases are TGCGCCAGCAGGGCTAGCGGGAGGGCCGGAGAGACCCAGTACTTC. Residues: CASRASGRAGETQYF. The chain joins TRBV4-3 to TRBJ2-5; TRBD2 aligns across 12 bases. V dropped 6 bases and J dropped 4; count of bases not matched to a gene: 6. The CDR3 spans 15 residues. Per germline, CDR1 LGHNA and CDR2 YSLEER.

This clone was seen only a few times. V gene TRBV19 combines with J gene TRBJ2-2, with TRBD1 identical over 11 bases. Germline loops: CDR1 LNHDA, CDR2 SQIVND (reference sequence). The CDR3 is made up of 15 amino acids. V dropped 3 bases and J dropped 5; count of bases not matched to a gene: 2. This CDR3 is CASSMWDRGTGELFF. CDR3 DNA: TGTGCCAGTAGTATGTGGGACAGGGGGACCGGGGAGCTGTTTTTT. Using reference TRBV19 and TRBJ2-2 for the parts outside the CDR3, the full variable domain is DGGITQSPKYLFRKEGQNVTLSCEQNLNHDAMYWYRQDPGQGLRLIYYSQIVNDFQKGDIAEGYSVSREKKESFPLTVTSAQKNPTAFYLCASSMWDRGTGELFFGEGSRLTVL.

V and J are TRBV9 and TRBJ2-1; 9 bases are a match to TRBD2. Germline CDR1 and CDR2: SGDLS and YYNGEE. V lost 0 bases to trimming and J lost 10 bases; unmatched junction nucleotides: 5. The CDR3 length is 14 residues. The CDR3 reads CASSVEAGGREQFF. The CDR3 bases are TGTGCCAGCAGCGTAGAGGCGGGAGGGAGGGAGCAGTTCTTC.

This clone was recorded once. The rearrangement joins TRBV7-3 to TRBJ2-1, with 12 bases aligning to TRBD2. V shed 0 bases, J shed 4 bases, and the junction held 1 base outside the gene matches. The CDR3 consists of 16 residues. Germline V gives CDR1 SGHTA, CDR2 FQGTGA. CDR3: CASSLTGTSGYNEQFF. CDR3 DNA: TGTGCCAGCAGCTTAACGGGGACTAGCGGGTACAATGAGCAGTTCTTC. The full variable domain, with the rest looked up from reference TRBV7-3 and TRBJ2-1, is GAGVSQTPSNKVTEKGKYVELRCDPISGHTALYWYRQSLGQGPEFLIYFQGTGAADDSGLPNDRFFAVRPEGSVSTLKIQRTERGDSAVYLCASSLTGTSGYNEQFFGPGTRLTVL.

This rearrangement joins TRBV4-2 to TRBJ1-5, with unresolved D. V lost 0 bases and J lost 0, with 3 bases in between. The CDR3 runs to 14 residues. CDR1 and CDR2 from the germline V gene are LGHNA and YNFKEQ. CDR3 protein: CASSQDYSNQPQHF. The CDR3 coding sequence is TGTGCCAGCAGCCAAGATTATAGCAATCAGCCCCAGCATTTT.